This T cell receptor beta chain was sequenced during a study of technical replicates of blood from a few donors. Method: immunoSEQ multiplex PCR; TCRdb's copy keeps in-frame clones and lacks some. This sample carries more than 70,000 clones, roughly 93% of them seen once, and the ten largest clones take 0.24%. The CDR3 runs to 16 residues. From germline, CDR1 is LNHDA and CDR2 SQIVND (reference sequence). V shed 10 bases, J shed 4 bases, and the junction held 16 bases outside the gene matches. Sample: T cells isolated from PBMCs. The chain links TRBV19 to TRBJ1-5, with 7 bases matching TRBD1. This sequence originates from a human donor in good health. The CDR3 sequence is CATNGQADIPNQPQHF. The CDR3 DNA reads as TGTGCCACCAATGGACAGGCGGATATCCCAAATCAGCCCCAGCATTTT. The complete variable domain, with remaining parts taken from reference TRBV19 and TRBJ1-5, reads DGGITQSPKYLFRKEGQNVTLSCEQNLNHDAMYWYRQDPGQGLRLIYYSQIVNDFQKGDIAEGYSVSREKKESFPLTVTSAQKNPTAFYLCATNGQADIPNQPQHFGDGTRLSIL.